The clone carrying this T cell receptor (beta chain) was recorded at least ten times. It was the library that attached unique molecular identifiers to individual cDNA molecules. The authors' processing: A typical sample had 95,000 to 100,000 TCRs, with roughly 23,224 to 690,600 overall. MiXCR, applied by TCRdb to the RACE reads, yields one record per CDR3 protein. TCRdb assigned the V and J calls; the authors' analysis was not used. The profile shows more than 300,000 distinct CDR3 sequences, about 5.4% of them singletons. This sample is part of a study of human T cells and chemical hapten exposure. Time point here: pre-sensitization, week 0. The treatment was: therapeutic diphenylcyclopropenone sensitization with weekly scalp DPC. CDR3 length: 15 residues. Germline V gene data show CDR1 as DFQATT and CDR2 as SNEGSKA (reference sequence). After removal of 2 bases from V and 4 bases from J, the junction contained 7 bases not matched to a gene.

This sequence originates from a woman aged 18 to 35 with alopecia areata. Some clones in this sample may be carry-over from other donors' samples. The V and J genes are TRBV20-1 and TRBJ2-5, with 10 bases aligning to TRBD2. The source was whole blood, collected in connection with sensitization to the hapten diphenylcyclopropenone (DPC). The chain's CDR3 is CSARSRAGGPETQYF. CDR3 nucleotide sequence: TGCAGTGCTAGAAGTCGAGCGGGGGGGCCAGAGACCCAGTACTTC.